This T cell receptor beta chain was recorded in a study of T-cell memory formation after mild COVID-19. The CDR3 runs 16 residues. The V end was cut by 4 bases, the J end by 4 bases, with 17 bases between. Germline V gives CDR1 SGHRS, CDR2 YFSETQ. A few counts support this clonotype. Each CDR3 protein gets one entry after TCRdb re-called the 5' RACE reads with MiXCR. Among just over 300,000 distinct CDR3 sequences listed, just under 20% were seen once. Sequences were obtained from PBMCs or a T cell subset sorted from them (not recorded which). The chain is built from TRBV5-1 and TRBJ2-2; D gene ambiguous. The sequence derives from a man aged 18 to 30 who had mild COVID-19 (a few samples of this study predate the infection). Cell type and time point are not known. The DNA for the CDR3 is TGCGCCAGCAGCCTAGGACGGACCGATGGCACCGGGGAGCTGTTTTTT. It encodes CASSLGRTDGTGELFF.